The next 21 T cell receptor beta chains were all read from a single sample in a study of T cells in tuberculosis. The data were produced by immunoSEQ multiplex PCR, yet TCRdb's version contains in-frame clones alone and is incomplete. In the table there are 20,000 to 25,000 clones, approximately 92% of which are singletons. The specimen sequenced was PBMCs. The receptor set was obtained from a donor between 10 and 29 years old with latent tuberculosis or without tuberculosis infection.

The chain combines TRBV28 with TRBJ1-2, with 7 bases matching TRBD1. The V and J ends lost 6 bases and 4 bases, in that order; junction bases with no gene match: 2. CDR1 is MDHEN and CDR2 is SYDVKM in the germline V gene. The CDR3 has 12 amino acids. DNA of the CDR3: TGTGCCAGCAGGCCAGGGGGCTATGGCTACACCTTC. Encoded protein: CASRPGGYGYTF.

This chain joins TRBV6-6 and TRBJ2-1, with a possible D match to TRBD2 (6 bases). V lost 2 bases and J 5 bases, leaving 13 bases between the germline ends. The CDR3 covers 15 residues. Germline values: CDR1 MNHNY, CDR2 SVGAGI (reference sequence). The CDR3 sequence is CASSYGGIGNNEQFF. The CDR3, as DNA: TGTGCCAGCAGTTACGGGGGGATCGGGAACAATGAGCAGTTCTTC.

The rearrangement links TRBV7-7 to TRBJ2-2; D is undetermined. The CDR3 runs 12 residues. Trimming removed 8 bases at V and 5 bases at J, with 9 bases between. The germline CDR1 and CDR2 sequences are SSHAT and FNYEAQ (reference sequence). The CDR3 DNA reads TGTGCCAGCGGTCGCGTAACCGGGGAGCTGTTTTTT. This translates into CASGRVTGELFF. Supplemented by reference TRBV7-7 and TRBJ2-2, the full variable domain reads GAGVSQSPRYKVTKRGQDVTLRCDPISSHATLYWYQQALGQGPEFLTYFNYEAQPDKSGLPSDRFSAERPEGSISTLTIQRTEQRDSAMYRCASGRVTGELFFGEGSRLTVL.

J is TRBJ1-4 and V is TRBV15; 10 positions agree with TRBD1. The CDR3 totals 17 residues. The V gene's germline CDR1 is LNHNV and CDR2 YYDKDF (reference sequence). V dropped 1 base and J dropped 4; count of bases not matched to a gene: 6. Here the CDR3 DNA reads TGTGCCACCAGCAGAGGAACCTGGACAGGGGGTAATGAAAAACTGTTTTTT. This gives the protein CATSRGTWTGGNEKLFF. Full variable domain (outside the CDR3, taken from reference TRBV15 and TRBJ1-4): DAMVIQNPRYQVTQFGKPVTLSCSQTLNHNVMYWYQQKSSQAPKLLFHYYDKDFNNEADTPDNFQSRRPNTSFCFLDIRSPGLGDTAMYLCATSRGTWTGGNEKLFFGSGTQLSVL.

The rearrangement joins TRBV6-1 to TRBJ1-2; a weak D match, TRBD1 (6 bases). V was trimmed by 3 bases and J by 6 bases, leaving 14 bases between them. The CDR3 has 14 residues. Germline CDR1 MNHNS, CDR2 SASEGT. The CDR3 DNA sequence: TGTGCCAGCAGTGACGTCAAGGCAGGGGATGGCTACACCTTC. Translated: CASSDVKAGDGYTF.

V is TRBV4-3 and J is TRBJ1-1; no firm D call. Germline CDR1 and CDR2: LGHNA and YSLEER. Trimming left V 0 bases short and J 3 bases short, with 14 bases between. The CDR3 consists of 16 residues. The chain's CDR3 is CASSQETPRTDTEAFF. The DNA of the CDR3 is TGCGCCAGCAGCCAAGAGACCCCCAGGACTGACACTGAAGCTTTCTTT.

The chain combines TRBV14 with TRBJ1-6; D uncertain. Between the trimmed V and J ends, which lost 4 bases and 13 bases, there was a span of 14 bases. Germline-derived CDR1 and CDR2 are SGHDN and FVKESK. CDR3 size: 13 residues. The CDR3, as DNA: TGTGCCAGCAGCCGAACCTTACTTGCCCCCCTCCACTTT. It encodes CASSRTLLAPLHF.

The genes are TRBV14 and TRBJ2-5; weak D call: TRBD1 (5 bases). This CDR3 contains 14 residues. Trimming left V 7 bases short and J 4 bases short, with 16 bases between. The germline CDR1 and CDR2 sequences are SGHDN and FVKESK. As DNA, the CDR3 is TGTGCCAGCACCCCCACAGGCGTGAGAGAGACCCAGTACTTC. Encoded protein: CASTPTGVRETQYF. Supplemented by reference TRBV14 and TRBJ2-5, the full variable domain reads EAGVTQFPSHSVIEKGQTVTLRCDPISGHDNLYWYRRVMGKEIKFLLHFVKESKQDESGMPNNRFLAERTGGTYSTLKVQPAELEDSGVYFCASTPTGVRETQYFGPGTRLLVL.

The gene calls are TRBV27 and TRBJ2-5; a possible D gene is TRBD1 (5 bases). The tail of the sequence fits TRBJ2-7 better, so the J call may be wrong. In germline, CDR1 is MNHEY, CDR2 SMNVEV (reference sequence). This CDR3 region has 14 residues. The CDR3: CASSLRQTTYEQYF. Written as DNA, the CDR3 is TGTGCCAGCAGTTTGAGACAGACCACCTACGAGCAGTACTTC.

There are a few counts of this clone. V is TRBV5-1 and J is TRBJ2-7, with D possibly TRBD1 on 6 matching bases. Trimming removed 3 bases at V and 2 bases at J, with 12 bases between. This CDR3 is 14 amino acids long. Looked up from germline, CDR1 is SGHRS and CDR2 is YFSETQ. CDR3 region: CASSWTDTTYEQYF. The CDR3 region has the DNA TGCGCCAGCAGCTGGACAGACACGACCTACGAGCAGTACTTC.

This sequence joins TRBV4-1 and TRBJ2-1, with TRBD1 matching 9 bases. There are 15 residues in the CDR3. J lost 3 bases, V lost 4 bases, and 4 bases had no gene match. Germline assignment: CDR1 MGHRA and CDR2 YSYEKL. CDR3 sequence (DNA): TGCGCCAGCAGCCTTCGGGGACAGGGCTACAATGAGCAGTTCTTC. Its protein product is CASSLRGQGYNEQFF.

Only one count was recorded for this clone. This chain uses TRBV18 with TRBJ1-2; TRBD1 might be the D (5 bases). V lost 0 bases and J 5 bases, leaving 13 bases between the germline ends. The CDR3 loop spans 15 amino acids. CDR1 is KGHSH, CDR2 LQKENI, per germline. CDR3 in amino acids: CASSPPLAGRYGYTF. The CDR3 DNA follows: TGTGCCAGCTCACCACCGTTGGCAGGGCGGTATGGCTACACCTTC. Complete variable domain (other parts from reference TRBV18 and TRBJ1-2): NAGVMQNPRHLVRRRGQEARLRCSPMKGHSHVYWYRQLPEEGLKFMVYLQKENIIDESGMPKERFSAEFPKEGPSILRIQQVVRGDSAAYFCASSPPLAGRYGYTFGSGTRLTVV.

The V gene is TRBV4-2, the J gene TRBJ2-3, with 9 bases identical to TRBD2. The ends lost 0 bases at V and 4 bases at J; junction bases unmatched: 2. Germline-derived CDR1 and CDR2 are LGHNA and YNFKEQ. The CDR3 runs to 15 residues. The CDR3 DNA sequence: TGTGCCAGCAGCCAAGATCGCGGGGGGGCAGATACGCAGTATTTT. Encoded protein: CASSQDRGGADTQYF.

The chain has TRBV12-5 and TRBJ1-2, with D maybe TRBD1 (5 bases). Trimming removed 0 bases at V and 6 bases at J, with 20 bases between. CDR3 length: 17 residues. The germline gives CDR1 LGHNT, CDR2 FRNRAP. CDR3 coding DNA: TGTGCTAGTGGTTTGGTAAATCCGGCGAAAACAGGAGATGGCTACACCTTC. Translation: CASGLVNPAKTGDGYTF.

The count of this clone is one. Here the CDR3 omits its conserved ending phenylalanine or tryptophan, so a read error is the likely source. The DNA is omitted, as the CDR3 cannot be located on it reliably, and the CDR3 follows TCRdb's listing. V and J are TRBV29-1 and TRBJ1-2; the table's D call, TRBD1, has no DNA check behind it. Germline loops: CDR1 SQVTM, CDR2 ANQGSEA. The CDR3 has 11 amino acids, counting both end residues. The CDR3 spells CSVEGGGTGPR.

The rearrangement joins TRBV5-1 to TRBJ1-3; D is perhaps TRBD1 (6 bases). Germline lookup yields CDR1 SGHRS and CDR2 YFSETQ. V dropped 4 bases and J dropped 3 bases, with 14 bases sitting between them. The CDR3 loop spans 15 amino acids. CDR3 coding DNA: TGCGCCAGCAGCCCCTCCGGACAGATTGGAAACACCATATATTTT. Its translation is CASSPSGQIGNTIYF.

CDR3 nucleotides: TGTGCCAGCAGTGAGGGGGCTTTGGGGAGCACTGAAGCTTTCTTT. It translates to CASSEGALGSTEAFF. This chain uses TRBV6-1 with TRBJ1-1; D perhaps matches TRBD1 (6 bases). CDR3 length: 15 amino acids. Germline CDR1 is MNHNS and CDR2 is SASEGT. The ends were cut back, 3 bases at V and 4 bases at J, with 15 bases in the middle.

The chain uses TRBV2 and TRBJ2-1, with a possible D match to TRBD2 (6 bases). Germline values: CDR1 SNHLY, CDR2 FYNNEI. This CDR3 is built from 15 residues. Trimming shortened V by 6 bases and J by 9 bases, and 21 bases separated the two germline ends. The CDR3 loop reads CASRARTPRSGEQFF. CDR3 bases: TGTGCCAGCAGGGCTCGGACACCACGTAGCGGTGAGCAGTTCTTC.

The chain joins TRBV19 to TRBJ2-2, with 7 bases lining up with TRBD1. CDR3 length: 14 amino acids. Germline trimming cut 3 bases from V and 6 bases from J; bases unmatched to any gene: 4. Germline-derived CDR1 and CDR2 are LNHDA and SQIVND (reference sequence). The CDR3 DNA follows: TGTGCCAGTAGTATCGACAGGGTTCCCGGGGAGCTGTTTTTT. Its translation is CASSIDRVPGELFF.

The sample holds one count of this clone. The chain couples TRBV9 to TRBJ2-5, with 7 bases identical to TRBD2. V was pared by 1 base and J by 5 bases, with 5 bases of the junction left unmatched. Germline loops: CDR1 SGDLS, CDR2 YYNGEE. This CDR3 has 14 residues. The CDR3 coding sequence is TGTGCCAGCAGCGTATCCGGGGGGAGGGAGACCCAGTACTTC. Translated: CASSVSGGRETQYF.

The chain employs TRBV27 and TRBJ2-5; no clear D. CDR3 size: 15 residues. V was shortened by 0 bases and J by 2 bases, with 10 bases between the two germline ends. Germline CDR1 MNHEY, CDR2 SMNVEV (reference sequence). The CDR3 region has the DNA TGTGCCAGCAGTTTATCGTCCACAGCACAAGAGACCCAGTACTTC. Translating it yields CASSLSSTAQETQYF.